Below, one TCR beta chain is given with its context. What it recognizes is unknown. The sample is drawn from a study of shared clonotypes between healthy human individuals. General study points: Among donors, sharing of clonotypes was expected to be affected by sequencing depth. Only blood underwent sampling, and tissue repertoires likely differ.

In the authors' methods: Junction-only immunoSEQ sequences carried no quality scores, so filtering differed. Using immunoSEQ multiplex PCR, the repertoire was profiled, and TCRdb retains in-frame clones only, with some absent. V and J calls and clone size are copied from that table; D and trimming were computed from the DNA. The data contain millions of clones, over 90% of them seen just once; the ten biggest clones take up about 0.39%. The clonotype originates from a man aged 18-30 years in good health. Some clones in this sample may be carry-over from other donors' samples. Specimen: naive CD4+ T cells from PBMCs. Stated subset: CD45RA+ positively selected.

CDR3 coding DNA: TGTGCCAGCAGCCCTACCGGTACGGGGGCTAACACTGAAGCTTTCTTT. Translated: CASSPTGTGANTEAFF. V usage is TRBV9 and J usage is TRBJ1-1, with D possibly TRBD1 on 6 matching bases. The CDR3 is 16 amino acids. Per germline, CDR1 SGDLS and CDR2 YYNGEE. Trimming removed 4 bases from V and 2 bases from J, with 18 bases in between.